Below are 3 T cell receptor beta chains sequenced from a single sample in a study of T cells after posttransplantation cyclophosphamide. Sequencing used immunoSEQ multiplex PCR; TCRdb keeps in-frame clones, though not all of them. The sample lists tens of thousands of clones, 90% to 95% occurring once. The naive gate required viable CD3+CD4+ or CD3+CD8+ cells with CCR7+CD45RA+CD45RO-CD95-CD27+CD28+ phenotype. The specimen was naive CD4+ T cells sorted from blood. The receptors were sampled from a man aged 25-45 years in good health and a related stem cell transplant donor.

V and J are TRBV9 and TRBJ1-6, with D uncertain. CDR1 is SGDLS, CDR2 YYNGEE, per germline. The ends were cut back, 0 bases at V and 0 bases at J, with 7 bases in the middle. The CDR3 extends over 16 amino acids. CDR3 protein: CASSVAGSSYNSPLHF. Written as DNA, the CDR3 is TGTGCCAGCAGCGTAGCGGGGAGCTCCTATAATTCACCCCTCCACTTT.

The chain uses TRBV5-1 and TRBJ2-7, with D possibly matching TRBD2 (5 bases). The ends were cut back, 4 bases at V and 1 base at J, with 12 bases in the middle. The germline CDR1 and CDR2 sequences are SGHRS and YFSETQ. The length of the CDR3 is 14 residues. The CDR3 reads CASSPAGLSYEQYF. The CDR3 DNA reads as TGCGCCAGCAGCCCCGCGGGCCTGTCCTACGAGCAGTACTTC.

The gene calls are TRBV6-5 and TRBJ1-1; D possibly corresponds to TRBD1 (6 bases). Trimming removed 8 bases at V and 0 bases at J, with 16 bases between. Per germline, CDR1 MNHEY and CDR2 SVGAGI. The CDR3 sequence is 15 residues long. This chain's CDR3 is CASSSQGQMNTEAFF. The CDR3 nucleotides are TGTGCCAGCTCCTCCCAGGGACAAATGAACACTGAAGCTTTCTTT.